These T cell receptor beta chains were read from a single sample in a study of cytomegalovirus exposure and HLA in healthy donors. Measured with immunoSEQ multiplex PCR; TCRdb has only the in-frame clones, and not every one. The sample carries more than 90,000 clones, 60% to 80% recorded once. The sequenced sample consisted of PBMCs. These receptors were obtained from a female donor in good health and CMV-seronegative. The CDR3 runs from the conserved cysteine through the conserved F or W. Each record gives: V gene, D gene, clone size, J gene, CDR3 DNA, CDR3 protein. A D gene is named only where the DNA matches it firmly. Not every row has a clone size; where given, it reads once, few, many or a size class.

>TRBV2|.|once|TRBJ2-3
TGTGCCATAACGGGACACAAGGTATCTAGCACAGATACGCAGTATTTT
CAITGHKVSSTDTQYF
>TRBV19|TRBD2|.|TRBJ2-7
TGTGCCAGTGCTAGCGGGGGGGATTACGAGCAGTACTTC
CASASGGDYEQYF
>TRBV25-1|TRBD2|.|TRBJ2-2
TGTGCCAGCAGCCTAGCGGGAGGGCCGAACACCGGGGAGCTGTTTTTT
CASSLAGGPNTGELFF
>TRBV4-2|.|.|TRBJ2-5
TGTGCCAGCAGCCAAGGAGGACTGGCCCAAGAGACCCAGTACTTC
CASSQGGLAQETQYF
>TRBV15|.|.|TRBJ2-7
TGTGCCACCAGAGGGGGTACTACCTACGAGCAGTACTTC
CATRGGTTYEQYF
>TRBV15|.|once|TRBJ2-7
TGTGCCACCAGCACGGGACAAGCCTACGAGCAGTACTTC
CATSTGQAYEQYF
>TRBV19|.|.|TRBJ2-7
TGTGCCAGTAGTATAGCCGTCGCCTACGAGCAGTACTTC
CASSIAVAYEQYF
>TRBV5-4|.|once|TRBJ2-6
TGTGCCAGCAGTTGGGGCCTCAGGGTAACTGCGAACTCTGGGGCCAACGTCCTGACTTTC
CASSWGLRVTANSGANVLTF
>TRBV5-1|TRBD2|.|TRBJ2-1
TGCGCCAGCAGCTTCGAAAGCGGGGGTTATAAGGAGCAGTTCTTC
CASSFESGGYKEQFF
>TRBV27|.|.|TRBJ2-3
TGTGCCAGCAGTTTATTGCTCGTTACTAGCACAGATACGCAGTATTTT
CASSLLLVTSTDTQYF
>TRBV5-1|TRBD2|.|TRBJ2-2
TGCGCCAGCAGCCCGGGACTAGCGCCCGGGGAGCTGTTTTTT
CASSPGLAPGELFF